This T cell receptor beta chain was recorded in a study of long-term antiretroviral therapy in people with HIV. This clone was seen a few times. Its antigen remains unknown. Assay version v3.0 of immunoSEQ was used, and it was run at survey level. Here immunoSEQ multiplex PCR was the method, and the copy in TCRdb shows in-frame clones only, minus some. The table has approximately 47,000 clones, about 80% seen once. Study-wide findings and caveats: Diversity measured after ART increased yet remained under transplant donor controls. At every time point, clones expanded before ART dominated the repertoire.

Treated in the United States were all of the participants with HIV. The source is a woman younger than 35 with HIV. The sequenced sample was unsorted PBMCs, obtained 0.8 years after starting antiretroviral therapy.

CDR3 sequence: CASRDRDTTSTDTQYF. The CDR3 DNA follows: TGTGCCAGTAGGGACCGGGACACTACTAGCACAGATACGCAGTATTTT. The V call is TRBV19, the J call TRBJ2-3; tentative D call: TRBD1 (6 bases). Per germline, CDR1 LNHDA and CDR2 SQIVND (reference sequence). The CDR3 extends over 16 amino acids. V lost 6 bases to trimming and J lost 0 bases, with 16 bases between them.